This TCR beta chain is drawn from a study of blood T cell repertoires in COVID-19. Study context: Italy, Spain and the United States were the sources of the convalescent and acute COVID-19 samples.

Clinical history as reported by participants underpinned cohort assignment. Before they entered the study, exposed participants had met a COVID-19 case within 2 weeks. Sequencing was performed with immunoSEQ multiplex PCR; in TCRdb, only in-frame clones are kept and a portion is missing. Of 200,000 to 250,000 clones listed, around 90% were seen once; the top ten hold about 14%. The ends were cut back, 3 bases at V and 4 bases at J, with 13 bases in the middle. There are 15 residues in the CDR3. Germline CDR1 reads LNHDA; CDR2 reads SQIVND (reference sequence). The sample was PBMCs or T cells enriched from blood (not recorded which). J is TRBJ1-5 and V is TRBV19, with D possibly TRBD1 on 5 matching bases. The receptor was derived from a man aged 25-45 years who had been exposed to COVID-19. This CDR3 reads CASSIPGTLNQPQHF. CDR3 in DNA: TGTGCCAGTAGTATCCCTGGGACTTTGAATCAGCCCCAGCATTTT.